These T cell receptor beta chains were read from a single sample in a study of shared clonotypes between healthy human individuals. Generated by immunoSEQ multiplex PCR, the TCRdb table keeps only in-frame clones and is missing some. The data contain about 750,000 clones, roughly 92% of them seen just once; the ten biggest clones take up around 24%. What was sequenced was naive CD8+ T cells sorted from blood. The source is a man between 25 and 39 years old in good health. Both conserved end residues are part of each CDR3. The order of the fields is J gene, clone size, V gene, D gene, CDR3 DNA, CDR3 protein. D genes are given only for firm matches. Clone size is shown for a subset of rows, as once, few, many or a class of expanded clone.

>TRBJ1-4|-|TRBV11-2|TRBD1
TGTGCCAGCAGCTCATGGACAGGGTCTATCGAAAAACTGTTTTTT
CASSSWTGSIEKLFF
>TRBJ2-7|-|TRBV18|-
TGTGCCAGCTCACCATGGCTAGCTGCAGTGCAGTACTTC
CASSPWLAAVQYF
>TRBJ2-1|once|TRBV6-5|-
TGTGCCAGCACCCGGGATGGCAGTGAGCAGTTCTTC
CASTRDGSEQFF
>TRBJ2-3|-|TRBV2|TRBD2
TGTGCCAGCAGTCCCCAAGCGGGAGGGTCAGATACGCAGTATTTT
CASSPQAGGSDTQYF
>TRBJ2-7|-|TRBV11-3|TRBD1
TGTGCCAGCAGCTCGGGACAGGGGGCGGACGAGCAGTACTTC
CASSSGQGADEQYF
>TRBJ2-1|-|TRBV10-1|TRBD1
TGCGCCAGCAGCCCAAGGACAGGCTCCTACAATGAGCAGTTCTTC
CASSPRTGSYNEQFF
>TRBJ2-7|-|TRBV29-1|TRBD2
TGCAGCGTAACTAGCGGGAGGGGGTACGAGCAGTACTTC
CSVTSGRGYEQYF
>TRBJ2-7|-|TRBV11-2|-
TGTGCCAGCAGCTTGGTTCTAGGGGAGGCCTACGAGCAGTACTTC
CASSLVLGEAYEQYF
>TRBJ1-1|-|TRBV25-1|-
TGTGCCAGCAGTGAATCCCGGGGGTGGCTGAACACTGAAGCTTTCTTT
CASSESRGWLNTEAFF
>TRBJ2-5|once|TRBV14|TRBD1
TGTGCCAGCAGCCGGGACAGGGTCGGGGAGACCCAGTACTTC
CASSRDRVGETQYF
>TRBJ2-7|-|TRBV5-8|TRBD1
TGTGCCAGCAGCTTGGTTAGCAGGGGGATCACCTACGAGCAGTACTTC
CASSLVSRGITYEQYF
>TRBJ1-1|few|TRBV5-6|-
TGTGCCAGCAGCTCCACTTCGGGAACTGAAGCTTTCTTT
CASSSTSGTEAFF
>TRBJ2-7|-|TRBV11-1|-
TGTGCCAGCAGCTTAGGGGCGTCCTACGAGCAGTACTTC
CASSLGASYEQYF
>TRBJ2-1|once|TRBV11-3|TRBD2
TGTGCCAGCAGCTTATCGGGACTAGCGCCTTACAATGAGCAGTTCTTC
CASSLSGLAPYNEQFF
>TRBJ1-1|-|TRBV19|-
TGTGCCACCAGACAGATGAACACTGAAGCTTTCTTT
CATRQMNTEAFF